A selection of T cell receptor beta chains follows, all from one sample in a study of chemoradiotherapy in HPV16-positive cancers. The protocol was immunoSEQ multiplex PCR, while the TCRdb copy is restricted to in-frame clones and leaves out a portion. The sample includes 7,900 or so clones, around 84% of them seen just once. This sample was gathered from a patient who underwent chemoradiotherapy. These TCRs come from a human donor with HPV-associated anogenital cancer. Each CDR3 is given with its conserved first and last residue. A D gene is named only where the DNA matches it firmly. Clone size is stated in some rows and not others, as once, few, many or a class when expanded.

V,J,D,size,DNA,CDR3
TRBV18,TRBJ1-5,.,.,TGTGCCAGCTCACCGAACAGGGAGGGCCATCAGCCCCAGCATTTT,CASSPNREGHQPQHF
TRBV9,TRBJ2-3,.,.,TGTGCCAGCAGCGTACGGGACTCCGGGGATGGGGATACGCAGTATTTT,CASSVRDSGDGDTQYF
TRBV6-5,TRBJ1-2,.,.,TGTGCCAGCACCAGATACGGTGGACAGTTCTATGGCTACACCTTC,CASTRYGGQFYGYTF
TRBV5-1,TRBJ1-1,.,.,TGCGCCAGCAGCTTGTGGGGTACTGGAGGTGTGGACACTGAAGCTTTCTTT,CASSLWGTGGVDTEAFF
TRBV5-1,TRBJ2-7,.,.,TGCGCCAGCAGCTCAGGTTTGGGGACCTCCTACGAGCAGTACTTC,CASSSGLGTSYEQYF
TRBV28,TRBJ2-7,TRBD2,.,TGTGCCAGCAGTCCGGGAGGGAGGCACTACGAGCAGTACTTC,CASSPGGRHYEQYF
TRBV10-3,TRBJ2-3,.,.,TGTGCCATCAGGGCCCGATCAGCAGATACGCAGTATTTT,CAIRARSADTQYF
TRBV28,TRBJ2-2,TRBD1,.,TGTGCCAGCAGTGCCCGGGACAGGGGTTGGGCCGGGGAGCTGTTTTTT,CASSARDRGWAGELFF
TRBV5-6,TRBJ1-1,TRBD1,.,TGTGCCAGCAGCCTCAGGGGGCACGGCACTGAAGCTTTCTTT,CASSLRGHGTEAFF
TRBV28,TRBJ1-2,TRBD1,.,TGTGCCAGCAGTTTCGGGGGGACAGTAAGACTCTATGGCTACACCTTC,CASSFGGTVRLYGYTF
TRBV11-2,TRBJ2-1,.,.,TGTGCCAGCAGCCTTCGGGGGGCGGCCAATGAGCAGTTCTTC,CASSLRGAANEQFF
TRBV6-5,TRBJ1-2,.,.,TGTGCCAGCAGGTCGGACTCGGGACGGAACTATGGCTACACCTTC,CASRSDSGRNYGYTF
TRBV14,TRBJ1-1,TRBD1,.,TGTGCCAGCAGCCAAGTACGGCAGGGGGCAATCTTGAACACTGAAGCTTTCTTT,CASSQVRQGAILNTEAFF
TRBV2,TRBJ2-3,.,.,TGTGCCAGCAGTGGGGCGGATGTTGACTCCAGAACTAGCACAGATACGCAGTATTTT,CASSGADVDSRTSTDTQYF
TRBV7-2,TRBJ2-7,.,.,TGTGCCAGCAGCCAAAAGTACGAGCAGTACTTC,CASSQKYEQYF
TRBV30,TRBJ1-6,TRBD1,.,TGTGCCTGGACACCGACAGGGATCCCCTATAATTCACCCCTCCACTTT,CAWTPTGIPYNSPLHF
TRBV19,TRBJ1-2,TRBD1,.,TGTGCCAGTAAAAAGGGGGCGGATGGCTACACCTTC,CASKKGADGYTF
TRBV7-2,TRBJ2-5,.,once,TGTGCCAGCAGCTTCGATCCCCAACAAGAGACCCAGTACTTC,CASSFDPQQETQYF
TRBV4-1,TRBJ1-6,TRBD1,once,TGCGCCAGCAGCTCCGTGACAGGGGAGTCACCCCTCCACTTT,CASSSVTGESPLHF
TRBV19,TRBJ1-5,TRBD1,.,TGTGCCAGTAGTATAGATCGGGCAGGGGGTTCGTGGCCCCAGCATTTT,CASSIDRAGGSWPQHF
TRBV9,TRBJ2-3,.,.,TGTGCCAGCAGCGAACCTAGTTTAGGAGATACGCAGTATTTT,CASSEPSLGDTQYF
TRBV7-2,TRBJ2-3,.,.,TGTGCCAGCAGCATGAAAAACCCGACGGGGGATACGCAGTATTTT,CASSMKNPTGDTQYF
TRBV27,TRBJ1-1,.,.,TGTGCCAGCAGCAGGGAGCAGAGTACTGAAGCTTTCTTT,CASSREQSTEAFF
TRBV27,TRBJ1-2,.,.,TGTGCCAGCAGCCCCACAGAACCCTATGGCTACACCTTC,CASSPTEPYGYTF
TRBV5-4,TRBJ1-3,.,.,TGTGCCAGCAGCTTGGCCGGCACCAGCTCTGGAAACACCATATATTTT,CASSLAGTSSGNTIYF
TRBV27,TRBJ2-7,.,.,TGTGCCAGCAGCCAGGGTTCCGAGCAGTACTTC,CASSQGSEQYF
TRBV19,TRBJ1-2,.,.,TGTGCCAGTAGCTATGAACAGGGAAACTATGGCTACACCTTC,CASSYEQGNYGYTF
TRBV4-3,TRBJ2-1,.,.,TGCGCCAGCAGCCAAGGACTTGGGAATGAGCAGTTCTTC,CASSQGLGNEQFF
TRBV4-1,TRBJ1-4,.,.,TGCGCCAGCAGCCCCCTAGGGGAAAAACTGTTTTTT,CASSPLGEKLFF
TRBV29-1,TRBJ1-1,.,.,TGCAGCGTTGAAGATGTGAGTCACACTGAAGCTTTCTTT,CSVEDVSHTEAFF
TRBV7-3,TRBJ2-5,TRBD2,.,TGTGCCAGCAGCTTAACTAGCGGGAGGGCCGGGGAGACCCAGTACTTC,CASSLTSGRAGETQYF